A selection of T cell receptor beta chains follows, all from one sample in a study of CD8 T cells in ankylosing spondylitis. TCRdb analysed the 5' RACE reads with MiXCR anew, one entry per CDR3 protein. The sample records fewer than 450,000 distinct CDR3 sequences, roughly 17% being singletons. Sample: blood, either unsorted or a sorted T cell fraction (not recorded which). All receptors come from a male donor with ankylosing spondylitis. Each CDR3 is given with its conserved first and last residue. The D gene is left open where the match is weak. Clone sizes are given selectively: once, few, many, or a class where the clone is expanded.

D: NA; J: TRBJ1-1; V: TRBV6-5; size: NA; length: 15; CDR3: CASSYSRVLSTEAFF; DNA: TGTGCCAGCAGTTACTCTCGGGTATTATCGACTGAAGCTTTCTTT
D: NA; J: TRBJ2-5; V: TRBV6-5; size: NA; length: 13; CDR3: CASSWSRGETQYF; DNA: TGTGCCAGCAGTTGGTCCCGGGGGGAGACCCAGTACTTC
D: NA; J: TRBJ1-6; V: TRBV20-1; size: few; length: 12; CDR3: CSAARGDGPLHF; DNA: TGCAGTGCCGCGAGGGGGGACGGGCCCCTCCACTTT
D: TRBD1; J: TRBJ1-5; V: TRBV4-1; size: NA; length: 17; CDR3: CASSQGRVLTGDQPQHF; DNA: TGCGCCAGCAGCCAGGGCCGGGTACTAACAGGGGATCAGCCCCAGCATTTT
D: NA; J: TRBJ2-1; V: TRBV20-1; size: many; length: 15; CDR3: CSARDRLAPYNEQFF; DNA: TGCAGTGCTAGAGATCGACTGGCACCCTACAATGAGCAGTTCTTC
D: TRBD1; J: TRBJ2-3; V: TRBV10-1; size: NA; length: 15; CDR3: CASSDGTASTDTQYF; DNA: TGCGCCAGCAGTGATGGGACAGCTAGCACAGATACGCAGTATTTT
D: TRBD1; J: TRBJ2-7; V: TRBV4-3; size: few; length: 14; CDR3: CASSPGTGWYEQYF; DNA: TGCGCCAGCAGCCCAGGGACAGGGTGGTACGAGCAGTACTTC
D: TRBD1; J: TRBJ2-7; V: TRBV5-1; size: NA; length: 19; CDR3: CASSPNAGTGGPSSYEQYF; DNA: TGCGCCAGCAGCCCAAACGCCGGGACAGGGGGCCCAAGCTCCTACGAGCAGTACTTC
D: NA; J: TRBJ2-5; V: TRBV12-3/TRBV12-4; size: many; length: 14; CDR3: CASSFEDRQETQYF; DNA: TGTGCCAGCAGTTTCGAAGACCGACAAGAGACCCAGTACTTC
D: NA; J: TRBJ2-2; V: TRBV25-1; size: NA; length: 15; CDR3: CASSAIGANTGELFF; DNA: TGTGCCAGCAGTGCCATCGGAGCGAACACCGGGGAGCTGTTTTTT
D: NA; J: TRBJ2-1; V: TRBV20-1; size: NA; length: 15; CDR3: CSATDRRKHYNEQFF; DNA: TGCAGTGCTACCGACAGGCGCAAACACTACAATGAGCAGTTCTTC
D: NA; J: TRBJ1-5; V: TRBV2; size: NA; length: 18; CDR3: CASSEKGVQGFGNQPQHF; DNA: TGTGCCAGCAGTGAAAAGGGGGTACAAGGGTTTGGCAATCAGCCCCAGCATTTT
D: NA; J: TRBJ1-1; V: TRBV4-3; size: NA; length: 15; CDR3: CASSHWGVSNTEAFF; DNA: TGCGCCAGCAGCCATTGGGGGGTGAGTAACACTGAAGCTTTCTTT
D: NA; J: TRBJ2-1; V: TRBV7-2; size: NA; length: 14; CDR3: CASSLGGTENEQFF; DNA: TGTGCCAGCAGCTTAGGGGGGACCGAGAATGAGCAGTTCTTC
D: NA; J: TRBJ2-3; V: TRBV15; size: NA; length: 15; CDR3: CATRKDTARTDTQYF; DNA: TGTGCCACCCGAAAGGACACCGCGAGGACAGATACGCAGTATTTT
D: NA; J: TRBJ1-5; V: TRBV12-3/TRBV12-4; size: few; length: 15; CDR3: CASSIGSGDNQPQHF; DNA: TGTGCCAGCAGTATCGGCAGCGGAGACAATCAGCCCCAGCATTTT
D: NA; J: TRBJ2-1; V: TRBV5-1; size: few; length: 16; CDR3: CASSLGSYGARDEQFF; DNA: TGCGCCAGCAGCTTGGGTAGTTACGGGGCACGCGATGAGCAGTTCTTC
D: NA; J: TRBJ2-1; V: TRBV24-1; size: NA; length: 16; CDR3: CATSDGRRGGYNEQFF; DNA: TGTGCCACCAGTGATGGGCGGAGGGGAGGATACAATGAGCAGTTCTTC
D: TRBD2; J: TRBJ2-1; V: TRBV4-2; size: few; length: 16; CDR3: CASSQGRTSGYNEQFF; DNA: TGTGCCAGCAGCCAAGGTCGGACTAGCGGATACAATGAGCAGTTCTTC
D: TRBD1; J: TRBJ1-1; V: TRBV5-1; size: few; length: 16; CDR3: CASSRSLGQQNTEAFF; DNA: TGCGCCAGCAGTCGTTCTTTGGGACAGCAGAACACTGAAGCTTTCTTT
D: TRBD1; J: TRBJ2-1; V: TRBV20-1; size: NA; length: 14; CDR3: CSTSFRTGRNEQFF; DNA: TGCAGTACCTCATTTAGGACAGGGAGGAATGAGCAGTTCTTC
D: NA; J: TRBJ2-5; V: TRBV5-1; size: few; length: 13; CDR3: CASSLDAAGTQYF; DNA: TGCGCCAGCAGCTTGGACGCGGCAGGGACCCAGTACTTC
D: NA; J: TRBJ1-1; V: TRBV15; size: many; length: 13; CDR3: CATSRVQNTEAFF; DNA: TGTGCCACCAGCAGAGTACAGAACACTGAAGCTTTCTTT
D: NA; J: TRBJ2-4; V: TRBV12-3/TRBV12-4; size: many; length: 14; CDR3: CASSRLFTKNIQYF; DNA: TGTGCCAGCAGTAGACTGTTCACCAAAAACATTCAGTACTTC
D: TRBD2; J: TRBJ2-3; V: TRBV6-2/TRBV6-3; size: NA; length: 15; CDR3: CASNPGTRRADTQYF; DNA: TGTGCCAGCAACCCCGGGACTAGACGCGCAGATACGCAGTATTTT
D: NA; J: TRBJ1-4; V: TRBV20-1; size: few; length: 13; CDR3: CSASSQKNEKLFF; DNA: TGCAGTGCTAGTAGCCAGAAAAATGAAAAACTGTTTTTT
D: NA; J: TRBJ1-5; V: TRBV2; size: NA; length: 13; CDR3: CATSGTANQPQHF; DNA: TGTGCCACCTCCGGGACGGCCAATCAGCCCCAGCATTTT
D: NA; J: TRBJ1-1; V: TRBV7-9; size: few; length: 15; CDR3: CASSLGERGYTEAFF; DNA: TGTGCCAGCAGCTTAGGGGAAAGGGGGTACACTGAAGCTTTCTTT
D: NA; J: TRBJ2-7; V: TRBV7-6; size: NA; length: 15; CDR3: CASSIQGGDSYEQYF; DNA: TGTGCCAGCAGCATTCAGGGGGGTGACTCCTACGAGCAGTACTTC
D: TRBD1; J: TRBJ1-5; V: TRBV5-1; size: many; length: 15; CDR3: CASSLGQGSNQPQHF; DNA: TGTGCCAGCAGTTTAGGACAGGGGAGCAATCAGCCCCAGCATTTT
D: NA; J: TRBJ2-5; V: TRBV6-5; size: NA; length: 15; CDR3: CASSYNGAPGETQYF; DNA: TGTGCCAGCAGTTATAATGGGGCCCCGGGGGAGACCCAGTACTTC
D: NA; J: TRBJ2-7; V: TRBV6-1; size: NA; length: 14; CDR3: CASSPPGNSYEQYF; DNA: TGTGCCAGCAGTCCCCCGGGGAACTCCTACGAGCAGTACTTC
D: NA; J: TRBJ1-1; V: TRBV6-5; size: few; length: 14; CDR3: CASSYSWLNTEAFF; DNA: TGTGCCAGCAGTTACTCGTGGCTGAACACTGAAGCTTTCTTT
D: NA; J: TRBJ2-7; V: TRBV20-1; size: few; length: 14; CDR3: CSARAPPGLREQYF; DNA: TGCAGTGCTAGAGCTCCCCCGGGGCTTAGAGAGCAGTACTTC
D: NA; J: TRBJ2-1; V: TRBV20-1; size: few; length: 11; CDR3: CSAPRGPLTFF; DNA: TGCAGTGCCCCCAGGGGTCCTTTAACCTTCTTC
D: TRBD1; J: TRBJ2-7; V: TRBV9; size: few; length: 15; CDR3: CASSPRTGLTYEQYF; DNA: TGTGCCAGCAGCCCCCGGACAGGGTTGACCTACGAGCAGTACTTC
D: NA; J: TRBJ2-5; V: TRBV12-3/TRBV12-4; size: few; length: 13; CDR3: CASREQGKETQYF; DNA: TGTGCCAGCAGGGAACAGGGAAAAGAGACCCAGTACTTC
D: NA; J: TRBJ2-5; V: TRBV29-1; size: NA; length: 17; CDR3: CSAQDSTDSPYRETQYF; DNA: TGCAGCGCTCAGGATTCGACAGACTCCCCGTACAGGGAGACCCAGTACTTC
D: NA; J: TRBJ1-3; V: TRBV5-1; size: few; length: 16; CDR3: CASSPTTGHLGNTIYF; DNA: TGCGCCAGCAGCCCTACAACGGGACACCTAGGAAACACCATATATTTT
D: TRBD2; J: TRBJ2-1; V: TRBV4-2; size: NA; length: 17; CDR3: CASSQDSRGGVHNEQFF; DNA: TGTGCCAGCAGCCAAGATTCCCGGGGGGGCGTCCACAATGAGCAGTTCTTC
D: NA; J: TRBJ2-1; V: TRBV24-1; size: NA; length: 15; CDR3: CATSARAVGGIEQFF; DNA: TGTGCCACCAGTGCCCGCGCCGTGGGAGGAATAGAGCAGTTCTTC
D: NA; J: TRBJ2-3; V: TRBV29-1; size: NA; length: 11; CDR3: CSVGLTDTQYF; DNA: TGCAGCGTCGGGTTGACAGATACGCAGTATTTT
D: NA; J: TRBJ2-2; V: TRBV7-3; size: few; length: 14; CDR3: CASSDGGNTGELFF; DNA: TGTGCCAGCAGCGATGGTGGGAACACCGGGGAGCTGTTTTTT
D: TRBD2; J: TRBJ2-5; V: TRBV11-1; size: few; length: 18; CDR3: CASSLGGSSGGSGETQYF; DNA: TGTGCCAGCAGCCTTGGAGGATCTAGCGGGGGGTCTGGGGAGACCCAGTACTTC
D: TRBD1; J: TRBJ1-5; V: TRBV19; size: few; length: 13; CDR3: CASRDRVDQPQHF; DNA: TGTGCCAGTAGGGACAGGGTGGATCAGCCCCAGCATTTT
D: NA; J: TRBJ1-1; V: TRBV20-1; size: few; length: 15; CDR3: CSARQPSWGNTEAFF; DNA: TGCAGTGCTAGGCAGCCCTCTTGGGGGAACACTGAAGCTTTCTTT
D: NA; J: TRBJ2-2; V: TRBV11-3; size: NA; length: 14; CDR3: CASSLDYNTGELFF; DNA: TGTGCCAGCAGCTTAGATTACAACACCGGGGAGCTGTTTTTT
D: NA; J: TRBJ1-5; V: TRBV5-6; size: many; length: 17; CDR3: CASSLWSAGSGGQTQHF; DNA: TGTGCCAGCAGCTTGTGGTCGGCGGGCTCAGGAGGGCAGACTCAGCATTTT